Presented here are 26 T cell receptor beta chains from one specimen sequenced in a study of T cells in Graves' hyperthyroidism and ophthalmopathy. TCR beta CDR3 regions were amplified from RNA. The TCR CDR3 first-round RT-PCR relied on the HTBI primer set. Each CDR3 protein gets one entry after TCRdb re-called the multiplex PCR reads with MiXCR. The data show 450,000 to 650,000 distinct CDR3 sequences, over 12% seen once. The sequencing sample was made of blood. These TCRs come from a woman aged 18-29 years with Graves' ophthalmopathy.

This clonotype has at least ten counts. The chain links TRBV7-2 to TRBJ2-1; 10 bases are shared with TRBD2. Germline CDR1 reads SGHTA; CDR2 reads FQGNSA. CDR3 size: 18 residues. V lost 2 bases, J lost 2 bases, and 9 bases stayed unmatched. The CDR3 sequence is CASSLRASGSPTYNEQFF. The CDR3 region has the DNA TGTGCCAGCAGCTTAAGGGCTAGCGGGAGCCCCACCTACAATGAGCAGTTCTTC.

This clonotype was observed a handful of times. The chain uses TRBV10-3 and TRBJ2-5, with 7 bases matching TRBD1. This CDR3 comprises 15 residues. Trimming at V came to 3 bases and at J to 3 bases, leaving 7 bases not matched to a gene. CDR1 and CDR2 from the germline V gene are ENHRY and SYGVKD. The CDR3 DNA reads TGTGCCATCAGTGATGAGGGGACAGCGAAAGAGACCCAGTACTTC. This gives the protein CAISDEGTAKETQYF.

In the case of this clonotype: A much larger clone sits a single nucleotide away, making a read error possible. The chain joins TRBV15 to TRBJ1-6, with TRBD1 identical over 12 bases. V was pared by 8 bases and J by 9 bases, with 8 bases of the junction left unmatched. Germline values: CDR1 LNHNV, CDR2 YYDKDF (reference sequence). This CDR3 region has 15 residues. The CDR3: CATGQRGQGASPLHF. CDR3 nucleotide sequence: TGTGCCACCGGCCAGAGGGGACAGGGGGCTTCACCCCTCCACTTT.

This clonotype was recorded many times. The V call is TRBV6-5, the J call TRBJ2-7, with TRBD1 identical over 7 bases. Germline V CDR1 and CDR2: MNHEY, SVGAGI. The ends lost 0 bases at V and 3 bases at J; junction bases unmatched: 8. CDR3 size: 16 residues. CDR3 amino acids: CASSYSPDRASYEQYF. The CDR3 bases are TGTGCCAGCAGTTACTCCCCTGACAGGGCAAGCTACGAGCAGTACTTC.

This clonotype was seen repeatedly, ten times or more. The chain recombines TRBV5-8 with TRBJ2-3; D tentatively reads TRBD1 or TRBD2 (6 bases each). The CDR3 consists of 14 residues. The germline V gene has CDR1 SGHTS and CDR2 YDEGEE. V was cut by 7 bases and J by 4 bases, with 16 bases left in between. The CDR3 protein is CASRSRGAADTQYF. The DNA of the CDR3 is TGTGCCAGCCGTAGTAGGGGGGCTGCAGATACGCAGTATTTT.

This clonotype was recorded a few times. Just one base apart from a much larger clone, this may be a read error. The chain combines TRBV27 with TRBJ1-2; D is perhaps TRBD1 (6 bases). The CDR3 has 13 residues. Germline-derived CDR1 and CDR2 are MNHEY and SMNVEV (reference sequence). V lost 3 bases and J 4 bases, leaving 9 bases between the germline ends. The CDR3 reads CASSFGQSYGYTF. The CDR3 nucleotides are TGTGCCAGCAGTTTCGGACAGTCCTATGGCTACACCTTC.

The genes are TRBV5-5 and TRBJ2-7; 7 bases map to TRBD1. J lost 3 bases, V lost 4 bases, and 10 bases had no gene match. Germline lookup yields CDR1 SGHKS and CDR2 YYEKEE (reference sequence). CDR3 length equals 15 residues. This chain's CDR3 is CASSDLRGLNYEQYF. In nucleotides, the CDR3 is TGTGCCAGCAGCGACCTTAGGGGGCTGAACTACGAGCAGTACTTC.

This clonotype occurred many times. The chain employs TRBV2 and TRBJ1-1; a possible D gene is TRBD1 (6 bases). CDR1 is SNHLY, CDR2 FYNNEI, per germline. This CDR3 comprises 14 residues. The germline V and J ends were trimmed by 2 bases and 1 base, with 8 bases remaining between them. DNA of the CDR3: TGTGCCAGCAGTGAACGGGGACAGAACACTGAAGCTTTCTTT. Residues: CASSERGQNTEAFF.

Notes on this clonotype: This may arise from a read error, as a much more abundant clone is one base away. CDR3 amino acids: CAISGQSSSYSEQFF. DNA of the CDR3: TGTGCCATCAGCGGACAGTCCAGCTCCTACAGTGAGCAGTTCTTC. The V call is TRBV10-3, the J call TRBJ2-1, with a possible D match to TRBD1 (6 bases). The CDR3 is 15 amino acids. CDR1 and CDR2 (germline): ENHRY, SYGVKD.

This sequence joins TRBV20-1 and TRBJ2-1; D not certain. CDR1 DFQATT and CDR2 SNEGSKA come from the germline V gene (reference sequence). V was pared by 5 bases and J by 3 bases, with 14 bases between. The CDR3 length is 14 residues. The CDR3 DNA reads as TGCAGTGCTGTTCTATCCGGTGGCTACAATGAGCAGTTCTTC. Protein sequence: CSAVLSGGYNEQFF.

This clonotype was seen only a few times. V and J are TRBV6-2 or TRBV6-3 and TRBJ2-6; a weak D match, TRBD2 (5 bases). The germline V and J ends were trimmed by 6 bases and 2 bases, with 14 bases remaining between them. Per germline, CDR1 MNHEY and CDR2 SVGEGT. CDR3 size: 16 residues. The CDR3 is CASSVLRVTGANVLTF. CDR3 coding DNA: TGTGCCAGCAGCGTCCTGCGGGTAACTGGGGCCAACGTCCTGACTTTC.

The chain joins TRBV9 to TRBJ2-1; 14 bases are a match to TRBD2. The CDR3 loop spans 17 amino acids. J was trimmed by 2 bases and V by 3 bases; bases with no gene match: 4. Germline lookup yields CDR1 SGDLS and CDR2 YYNGEE. CDR3: CASSEGLAGAPYNEQFF. DNA of the CDR3: TGTGCCAGCAGCGAGGGACTAGCGGGAGCCCCCTACAATGAGCAGTTCTTC.

CDR3: CASSLQGNLDIQYF. The CDR3 region has the DNA TGCGCCAGCAGCCTACAGGGGAACTTGGACATTCAGTACTTC. V gene TRBV5-1 combines with J gene TRBJ2-4; 7 positions agree with TRBD1. Germline-derived CDR1 and CDR2 are SGHRS and YFSETQ. J was trimmed by 8 bases and V by 4 bases; bases with no gene match: 9. There are 14 residues in the CDR3.

This clonotype was recorded at least ten times. CDR3 DNA: TGTGCCAGCAGCCTGACAGGCGGAAACACCATATATTTT. This encodes CASSLTGGNTIYF. The chain joins TRBV12-3 or TRBV12-4 to TRBJ1-3; a weak D match, TRBD1 (6 bases). V was trimmed by 6 bases and J by 4 bases, leaving 10 bases between them. The length of the CDR3 is 13 residues.

The chain recombines TRBV5-1 with TRBJ1-1; D unclear. The CDR3 extends over 18 amino acids. Germline loops: CDR1 SGHRS, CDR2 YFSETQ. Trimming removed 0 bases from V and 7 bases from J, with 25 bases in between. The CDR3 DNA follows: TGCGCCAGCAGCTTGGGTCTATTAGGCCCCGGGCTAGTAGGTGAAGCTTTCTTT. Residues: CASSLGLLGPGLVGEAFF.

Comment on this clonotype: This may be a read error: a much more frequent sequence differs by one nucleotide. The chain has TRBV7-3 and TRBJ2-3; 15 bases match TRBD2. The CDR3 contains 16 residues. The germline gives CDR1 SGHTA, CDR2 FQGTGA. J was trimmed by 4 bases and V by 5 bases; bases with no gene match: 4. The CDR3 loop reads CASSTGLAGGADTQYF. The CDR3 DNA reads TGTGCCAGCAGCACCGGACTAGCGGGAGGGGCAGATACGCAGTATTTT.

This clonotype was counted at least ten times. The rearrangement joins TRBV7-2 to TRBJ2-5; TRBD1 aligns across 9 bases. The CDR3 is made up of 16 amino acids. Germline assignment: CDR1 SGHTA and CDR2 FQGNSA. The trim removed 5 bases at V and 0 bases at J, leaving 7 bases unmatched. The CDR3 coding sequence is TGTGCCAGCAGCGCCACAGGGGGCGCCCACCAAGAGACCCAGTACTTC. Translation: CASSATGGAHQETQYF.

This clonotype has a count of ten or more. V and J are TRBV4-3 and TRBJ2-7; D call uncertain. V was trimmed by 0 bases and J by 7 bases, leaving 13 bases between them. This CDR3 has 14 residues. Germline CDR1 reads LGHNA; CDR2 reads YSLEER. The chain's CDR3 is CASSQDRTLGEQYF. CDR3 sequence (DNA): TGCGCCAGCAGCCAAGATAGGACCTTGGGGGAGCAGTACTTC.

This clonotype has a count of ten or more. The V and J genes are TRBV5-6 and TRBJ2-3, with a tentative D call TRBD2 (6 bases). CDR1 is SGHDT, CDR2 YYEEEE, per germline. Trimming removed 3 bases at V and 2 bases at J, with 13 bases between. CDR3 length equals 15 residues. This CDR3 is CASSWATSPTDTQYF. The CDR3 nucleotides are TGTGCCAGCAGCTGGGCCACTAGCCCCACAGATACGCAGTATTTT.

This clonotype was picked up a small number of times. The chain uses TRBV5-6 and TRBJ2-7; D unresolved. CDR1 and CDR2 (germline): SGHDT, YYEEEE. Trimming cost V 2 bases and J 1 base, with 10 bases left between them. The CDR3 is made up of 14 amino acids. CDR3 coding DNA: TGTGCCAGCAGCTTCTTTACTTCTTCCTACGAGCAGTACTTC. Protein sequence: CASSFFTSSYEQYF.

The J gene is TRBJ1-4, the V gene TRBV9, with 7 bases fitting TRBD1. Germline V lookup: CDR1 SGDLS, CDR2 YYNGEE. Trimming cost V 0 bases and J 5 bases; bases outside gene matches: 13. The CDR3 has 18 residues. The CDR3 spells CASSVGVGQTSPNEKLFF. The CDR3 DNA follows: TGTGCCAGCAGCGTAGGTGTGGGACAGACCTCGCCCAATGAAAAACTGTTTTTT.

This clonotype was counted many times. The chain has TRBV4-2 and TRBJ2-7, with D tentatively TRBD2 (5 bases). The V gene lost 1 base and the J gene lost 0 bases, with 13 bases spanning the gap. CDR1 and CDR2 (germline): LGHNA, YNFKEQ. The CDR3 is 16 amino acids. The CDR3 region has the DNA TGTGCCAGCAGCCAAGGGTCCGACTACCTCTCCTACGAGCAGTACTTC. Translating gives CASSQGSDYLSYEQYF.

The table lists this clonotype with a few counts. One end of the junction is discordant with germline, which a read error may explain. V and J are TRBV18 and TRBJ2-1; D not resolved. Germline V CDR1 and CDR2: KGHSH, LQKENI. This CDR3 region has 16 residues. The DNA of the CDR3 is TGTGCCAGCTCCCCACACGCCCCCAGCTCCTACAATGAGCAGTTCTTC. Encoded protein: CASSPHAPSSYNEQFF.

This clonotype was detected only a few times. V and J are TRBV11-1 and TRBJ2-3, with D tentatively TRBD1 or TRBD2 (5 bases each). Deletions cut 3 bases from V and 7 bases from J, with 14 bases between. Looked up from germline, CDR1 is SGHAT and CDR2 is FQDESV (reference sequence). The CDR3 totals 14 residues. CDR3 amino acids: CASSLNAGTNTQYF. The CDR3 nucleotides are TGTGCCAGCAGCTTGAACGCCGGGACGAATACGCAGTATTTT.

This clonotype has a handful of counts. This rearrangement joins TRBV18 to TRBJ2-1; maybe TRBD2 (5 bases). Trimming cost V 2 bases and J 3 bases, with 17 bases left between them. This CDR3 contains 17 residues. Germline V CDR1 and CDR2: KGHSH, LQKENI. This chain's CDR3 is CASSPRENGLNYNEQFF. In DNA form, the CDR3 reads TGTGCCAGCTCACCAAGGGAGAACGGGCTTAACTACAATGAGCAGTTCTTC.

The chain joins TRBV9 to TRBJ2-3; no reliable D call. The germline V gene encodes CDR1 SGDLS and CDR2 YYNGEE. The CDR3 length is 14 residues. Trimming removed 2 bases from V and 2 bases from J, with 9 bases in between. CDR3 sequence (DNA): TGTGCCAGCAGCGTCGGCAGGATCACAGATACGCAGTATTTT. Protein: CASSVGRITDTQYF. The whole variable domain, remainder taken from reference TRBV9 and TRBJ2-3, is DSGVTQTPKHLITATGQRVTLRCSPRSGDLSVYWYQQSLDQGLQFLIQYYNGEERAKGNILERFSAQQFPDLHSELNLSSLELGDSALYFCASSVGRITDTQYFGPGTRLTVL.